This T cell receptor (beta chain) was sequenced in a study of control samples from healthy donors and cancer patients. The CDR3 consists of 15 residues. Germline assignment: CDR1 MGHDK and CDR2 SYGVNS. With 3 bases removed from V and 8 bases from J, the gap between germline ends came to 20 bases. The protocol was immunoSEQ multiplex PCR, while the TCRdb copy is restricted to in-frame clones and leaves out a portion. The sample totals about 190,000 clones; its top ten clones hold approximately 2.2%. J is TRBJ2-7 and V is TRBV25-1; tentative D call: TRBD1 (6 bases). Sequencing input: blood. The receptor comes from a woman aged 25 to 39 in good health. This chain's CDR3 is CASSEGARQMEKQYF. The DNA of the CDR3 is TGTGCCAGCAGTGAGGGGGCACGGCAGATGGAGAAGCAGTACTTC.